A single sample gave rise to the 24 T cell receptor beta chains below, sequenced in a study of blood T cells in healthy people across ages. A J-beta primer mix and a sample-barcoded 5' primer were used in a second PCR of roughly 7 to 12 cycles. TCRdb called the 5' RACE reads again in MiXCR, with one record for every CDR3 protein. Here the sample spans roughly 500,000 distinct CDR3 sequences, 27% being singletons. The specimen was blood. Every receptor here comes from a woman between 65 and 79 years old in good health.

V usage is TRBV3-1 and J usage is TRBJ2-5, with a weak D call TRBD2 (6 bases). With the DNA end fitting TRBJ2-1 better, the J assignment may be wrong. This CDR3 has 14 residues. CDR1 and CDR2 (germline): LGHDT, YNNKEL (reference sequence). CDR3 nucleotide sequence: TGTGCCAGCAGCCCCGGGACTTCAGTGACCGAGCAGTTCTTC. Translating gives CASSPGTSVTEQFF.

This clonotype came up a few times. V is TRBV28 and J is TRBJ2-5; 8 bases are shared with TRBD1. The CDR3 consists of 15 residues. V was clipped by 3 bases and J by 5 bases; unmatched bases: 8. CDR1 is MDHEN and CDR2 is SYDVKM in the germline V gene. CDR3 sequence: CASSFPSGGSETQYF. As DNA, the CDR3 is TGTGCCAGCAGTTTTCCCTCAGGGGGCTCGGAGACCCAGTACTTC.

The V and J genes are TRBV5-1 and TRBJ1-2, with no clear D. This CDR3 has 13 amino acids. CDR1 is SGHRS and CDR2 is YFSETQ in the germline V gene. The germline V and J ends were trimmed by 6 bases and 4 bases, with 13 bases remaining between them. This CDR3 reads CASKVESAYGYTF. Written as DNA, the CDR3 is TGCGCCAGCAAGGTGGAAAGTGCCTATGGCTACACCTTC. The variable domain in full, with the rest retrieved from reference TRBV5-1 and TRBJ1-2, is KAGVTQTPRYLIKTRGQQVTLSCSPISGHRSVSWYQQTPGQGLQFLFEYFSETQRNKGNFPGRFSGRQFSNSRSEMNVSTLELGDSALYLCASKVESAYGYTFGSGTRLTVV.

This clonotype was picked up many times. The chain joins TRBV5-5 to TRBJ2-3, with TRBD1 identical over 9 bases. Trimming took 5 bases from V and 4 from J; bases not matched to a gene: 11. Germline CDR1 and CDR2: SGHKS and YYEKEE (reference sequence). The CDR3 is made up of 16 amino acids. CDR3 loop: CASRKTGTGFPDTQYF. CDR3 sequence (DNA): TGTGCCAGCAGAAAGACCGGGACAGGGTTCCCAGATACGCAGTATTTT.

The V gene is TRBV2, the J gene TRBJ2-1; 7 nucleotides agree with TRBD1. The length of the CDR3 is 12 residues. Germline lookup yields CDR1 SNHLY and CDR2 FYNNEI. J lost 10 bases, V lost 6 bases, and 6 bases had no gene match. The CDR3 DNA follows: TGTGCCAGCAGACAGGGGATATGGGAGCAGTTCTTC. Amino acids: CASRQGIWEQFF.

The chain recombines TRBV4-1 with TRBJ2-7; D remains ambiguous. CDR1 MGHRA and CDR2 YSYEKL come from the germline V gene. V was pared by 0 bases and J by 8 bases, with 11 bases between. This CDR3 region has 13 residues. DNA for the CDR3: TGCGCCAGCAGCCAAGAAAGTGGCGGAAAGCAGTACTTC. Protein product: CASSQESGGKQYF.

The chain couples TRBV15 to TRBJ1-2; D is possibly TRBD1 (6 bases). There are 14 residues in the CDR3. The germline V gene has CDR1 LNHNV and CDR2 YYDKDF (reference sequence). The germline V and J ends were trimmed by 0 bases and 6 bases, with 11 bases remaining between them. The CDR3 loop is CATSRDQQGNGYTF. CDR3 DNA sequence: TGTGCCACCAGCAGAGATCAACAGGGTAATGGCTACACCTTC.

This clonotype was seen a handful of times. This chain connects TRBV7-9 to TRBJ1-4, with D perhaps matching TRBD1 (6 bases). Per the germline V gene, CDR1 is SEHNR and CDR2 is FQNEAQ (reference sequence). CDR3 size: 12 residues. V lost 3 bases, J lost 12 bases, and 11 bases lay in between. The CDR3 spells CASSFSGAELFF. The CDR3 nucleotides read TGTGCCAGCAGCTTTTCAGGGGCGGAACTGTTTTTT. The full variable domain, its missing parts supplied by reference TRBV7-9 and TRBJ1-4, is DTGVSQNPRHKITKRGQNVTFRCDPISEHNRLYWYRQTLGQGPEFLTYFQNEAQLEKSRLLSDRFSAERPKGSFSTLEIQRTEQGDSAMYLCASSFSGAELFFGSGTQLSVL.

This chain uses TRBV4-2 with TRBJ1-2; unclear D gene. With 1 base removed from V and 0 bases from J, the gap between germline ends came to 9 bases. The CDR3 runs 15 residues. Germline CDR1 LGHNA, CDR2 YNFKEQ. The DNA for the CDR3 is TGTGCCAGCAGCCAAGTCGTAGGGTCTAACTATGGCTACACCTTC. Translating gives CASSQVVGSNYGYTF.

CDR3 nucleotide sequence: TGTGCCAGCAGCTTAACCCAGTACGAGCAGTACTTC. Translation: CASSLTQYEQYF. V gene TRBV7-2 combines with J gene TRBJ2-7; D uncertain. Deletions cut 2 bases from V and 4 bases from J, with 6 bases between. The V gene's germline CDR1 is SGHTA and CDR2 FQGNSA. The CDR3 length is 12 residues.

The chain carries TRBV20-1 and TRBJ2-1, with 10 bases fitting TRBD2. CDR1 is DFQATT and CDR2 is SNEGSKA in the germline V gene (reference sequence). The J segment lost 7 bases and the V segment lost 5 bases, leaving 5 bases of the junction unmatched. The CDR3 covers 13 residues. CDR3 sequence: CSADSGGKNEQFF. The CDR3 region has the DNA TGCAGTGCTGATAGCGGGGGGAAGAATGAGCAGTTCTTC.

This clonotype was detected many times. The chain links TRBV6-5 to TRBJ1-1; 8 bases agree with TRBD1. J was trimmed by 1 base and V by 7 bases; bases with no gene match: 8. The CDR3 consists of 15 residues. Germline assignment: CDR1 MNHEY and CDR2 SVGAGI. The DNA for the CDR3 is TGTGCCAGCACTGATGCCGGGACAGGGAACACTGAAGCTTTCTTT. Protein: CASTDAGTGNTEAFF.

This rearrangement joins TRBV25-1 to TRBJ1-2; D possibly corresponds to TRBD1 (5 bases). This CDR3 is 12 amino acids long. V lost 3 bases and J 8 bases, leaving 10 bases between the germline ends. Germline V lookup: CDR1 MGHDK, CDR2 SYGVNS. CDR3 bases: TGTGCCAGCAGTGAGGGGGTTAGAGGCTACACCTTC. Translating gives CASSEGVRGYTF.

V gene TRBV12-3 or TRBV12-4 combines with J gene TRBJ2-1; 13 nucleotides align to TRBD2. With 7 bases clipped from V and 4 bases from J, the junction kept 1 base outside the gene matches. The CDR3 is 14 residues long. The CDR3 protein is CASTGLAGYNEQFF. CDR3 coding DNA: TGTGCCAGCACGGGACTAGCGGGGTACAATGAGCAGTTCTTC.

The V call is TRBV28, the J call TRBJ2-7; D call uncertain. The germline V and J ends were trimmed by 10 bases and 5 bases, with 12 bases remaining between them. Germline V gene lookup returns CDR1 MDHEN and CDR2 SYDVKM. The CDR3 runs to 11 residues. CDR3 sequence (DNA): TGTGCCACCCAATCCCCGGACGAGCAGTACTTC. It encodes CATQSPDEQYF.

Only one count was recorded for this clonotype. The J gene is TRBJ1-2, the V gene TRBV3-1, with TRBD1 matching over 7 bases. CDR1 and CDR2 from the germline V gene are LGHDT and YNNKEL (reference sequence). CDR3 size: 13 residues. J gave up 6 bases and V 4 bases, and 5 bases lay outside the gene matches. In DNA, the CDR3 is TGTGCCAGCAGCCGAGGGGGCGCGGATGGCTACACCTTC. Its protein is CASSRGGADGYTF.

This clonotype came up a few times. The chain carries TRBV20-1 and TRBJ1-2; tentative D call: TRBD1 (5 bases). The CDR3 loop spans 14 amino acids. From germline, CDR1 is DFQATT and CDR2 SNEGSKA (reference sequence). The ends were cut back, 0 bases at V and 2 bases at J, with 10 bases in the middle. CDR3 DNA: TGCAGTGCTAGAGATGTGGGGGGGAACTATGGCTACACCTTC. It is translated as CSARDVGGNYGYTF.

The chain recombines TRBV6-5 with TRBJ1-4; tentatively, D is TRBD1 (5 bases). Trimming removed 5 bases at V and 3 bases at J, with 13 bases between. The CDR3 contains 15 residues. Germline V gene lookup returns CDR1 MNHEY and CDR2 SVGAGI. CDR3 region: CASSLRTTPNEKLFF. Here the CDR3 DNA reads TGTGCCAGCAGTCTAAGGACAACCCCTAATGAAAAACTGTTTTTT.

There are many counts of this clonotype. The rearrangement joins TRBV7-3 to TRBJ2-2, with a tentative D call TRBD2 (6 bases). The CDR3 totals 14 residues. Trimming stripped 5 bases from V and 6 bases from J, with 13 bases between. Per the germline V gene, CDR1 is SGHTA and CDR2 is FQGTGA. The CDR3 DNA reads TGTGCCAGCAGCGCGATGACTAGTTCCGGGGAGCTGTTTTTT. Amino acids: CASSAMTSSGELFF. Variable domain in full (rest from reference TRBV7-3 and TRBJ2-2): GAGVSQTPSNKVTEKGKYVELRCDPISGHTALYWYRQSLGQGPEFLIYFQGTGAADDSGLPNDRFFAVRPEGSVSTLKIQRTERGDSAVYLCASSAMTSSGELFFGEGSRLTVL.

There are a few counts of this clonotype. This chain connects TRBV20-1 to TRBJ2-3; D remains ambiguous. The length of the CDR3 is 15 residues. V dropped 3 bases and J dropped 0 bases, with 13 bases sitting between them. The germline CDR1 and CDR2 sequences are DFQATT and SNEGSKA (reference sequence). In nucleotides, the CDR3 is TGCAGTGCTAGTCGGTCTATCTCTAGCACAGATACGCAGTATTTT. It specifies CSASRSISSTDTQYF.

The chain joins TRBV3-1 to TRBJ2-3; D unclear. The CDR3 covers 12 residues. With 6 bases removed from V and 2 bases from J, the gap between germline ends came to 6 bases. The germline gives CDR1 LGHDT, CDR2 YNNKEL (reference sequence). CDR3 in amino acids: CASSHHTDTQYF. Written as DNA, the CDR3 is TGTGCCAGCAGTCACCACACAGATACGCAGTATTTT.

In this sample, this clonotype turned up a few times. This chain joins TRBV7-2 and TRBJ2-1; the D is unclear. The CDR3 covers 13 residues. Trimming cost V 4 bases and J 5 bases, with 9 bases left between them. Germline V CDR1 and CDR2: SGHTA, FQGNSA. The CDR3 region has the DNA TGTGCCAGCAGCTCCTCCGACCACAATGAGCAGTTCTTC. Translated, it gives CASSSSDHNEQFF.

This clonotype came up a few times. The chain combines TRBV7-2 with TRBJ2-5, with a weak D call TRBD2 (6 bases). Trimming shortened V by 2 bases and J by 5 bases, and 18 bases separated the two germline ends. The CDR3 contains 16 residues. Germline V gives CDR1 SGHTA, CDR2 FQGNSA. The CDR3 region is CASSLFGGLLLETQYF. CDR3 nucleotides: TGTGCCAGCAGCTTATTCGGGGGACTCCTGTTGGAGACCCAGTACTTC.

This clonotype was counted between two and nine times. CDR3 in DNA: TGTGCCAGCAGCTTAGTTAATCGACGGGCAAACAATGAGCAGTTCTTC. Translating it yields CASSLVNRRANNEQFF. The chain employs TRBV7-6 and TRBJ2-1; D is undetermined. Trimming removed 1 base at V and 5 bases at J, with 15 bases between. There are 16 residues in the CDR3. Germline V gene data show CDR1 as SGHVS and CDR2 as FNYEAQ.